A single sample gave rise to the 6 T cell receptor beta chains below, sequenced in a study of blood T cell repertoires in COVID-19. Method: immunoSEQ multiplex PCR; TCRdb's copy keeps in-frame clones and lacks some. Here the sample spans 95,000 to 150,000 clones, around 89% being singletons. Sequencing used peripheral blood. The source is a man in his 70s with active or convalescent COVID-19.

Concerning this clone itself: The same CDR3 can be traced to other DNA sequences in this sample. V is TRBV18 and J is TRBJ2-2; TRBD1 agrees at 10 bases. V dropped 6 bases and J dropped 0; count of bases not matched to a gene: 4. The CDR3 runs to 16 residues. The germline CDR1 and CDR2 sequences are KGHSH and LQKENI. The CDR3: CASSRDRGPNTGELFF. CDR3 nucleotide sequence: TGTGCCAGCTCGAGGGACAGGGGACCGAACACCGGGGAGCTGTTTTTT.

The V and J genes are TRBV28 and TRBJ2-4; TRBD1 matches at 7 bases. CDR1 and CDR2 (germline): MDHEN, SYDVKM. V was clipped by 1 base and J by 0 bases; unmatched bases: 9. CDR3 length: 18 residues. The CDR3 region has the DNA TGTGCCAGCAGTTTATACCCACAGGGGATAATAGCCAAAAACATTCAGTACTTC. Its translation: CASSLYPQGIIAKNIQYF. Combining the CDR3 with reference TRBV28 and TRBJ2-4 gives the whole variable domain DVKVTQSSRYLVKRTGEKVFLECVQDMDHENMFWYRQDPGLGLRLIYFSYDVKMKEKGDIPEGYSVSREKKERFSLILESASTNQTSMYLCASSLYPQGIIAKNIQYFGAGTRLSVL.

This chain uses TRBV7-2 with TRBJ2-2, with 7 bases aligning to TRBD2. This CDR3 region has 16 residues. Germline V gene sequence: CDR1 SGHTA, CDR2 FQGNSA. The trim removed 5 bases at V and 8 bases at J, leaving 14 bases unmatched. The CDR3 region is CASSPGLAVAGGELFF. CDR3 DNA sequence: TGTGCCAGCAGCCCCGGGCTAGCGGTGGCCGGGGGGGAGCTGTTTTTT.

This chain joins TRBV19 and TRBJ2-5, with TRBD1 as a possible D gene (6 bases). The V end was cut by 5 bases, the J end by 4 bases, with 14 bases between. Looked up from germline, CDR1 is LNHDA and CDR2 is SQIVND (reference sequence). The CDR3 totals 14 residues. In DNA form, the CDR3 reads TGTGCCAGTAGTGGGCAGGGGTGGGGAGAGACCCAGTACTTC. Protein sequence: CASSGQGWGETQYF.

The chain has TRBV5-4 and TRBJ2-7; D perhaps matches TRBD1 (6 bases). CDR1 and CDR2 (germline): SGHNT, YYREEE (reference sequence). The germline V and J ends were trimmed by 2 bases and 5 bases, with 11 bases remaining between them. CDR3 length equals 13 residues. CDR3 loop: CASSFGWDNEQYF. The CDR3 DNA reads as TGTGCCAGCAGCTTTGGATGGGACAACGAGCAGTACTTC.

In DNA, the CDR3 is TGTGCCAGCAGCTTAGCCGGTTCCTACGAGCAGTACTTC. Translation: CASSLAGSYEQYF. The chain recombines TRBV7-3 with TRBJ2-7; the D is unclear. Germline loops: CDR1 SGHTA, CDR2 FQGTGA. V was clipped by 2 bases and J by 1 base, with 6 bases between them. CDR3 length: 13 amino acids.